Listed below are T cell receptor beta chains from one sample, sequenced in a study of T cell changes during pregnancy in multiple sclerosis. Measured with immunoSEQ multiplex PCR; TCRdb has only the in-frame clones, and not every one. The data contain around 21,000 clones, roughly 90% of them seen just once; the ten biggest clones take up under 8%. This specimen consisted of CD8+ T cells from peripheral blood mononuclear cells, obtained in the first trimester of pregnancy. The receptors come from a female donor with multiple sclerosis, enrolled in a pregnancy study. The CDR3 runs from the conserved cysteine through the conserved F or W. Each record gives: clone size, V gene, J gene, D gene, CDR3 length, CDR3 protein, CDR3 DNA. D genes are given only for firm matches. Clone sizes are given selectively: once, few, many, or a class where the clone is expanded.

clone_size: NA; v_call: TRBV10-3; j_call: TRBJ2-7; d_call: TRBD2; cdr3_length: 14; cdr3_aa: CASTSSGSVYEQYF; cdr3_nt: TGTGCCAGCACAAGTAGCGGGAGTGTCTACGAGCAGTACTTC
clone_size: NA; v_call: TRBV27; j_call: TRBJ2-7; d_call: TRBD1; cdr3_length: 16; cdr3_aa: CASMFPLGTGVYEQYF; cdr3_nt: TGTGCCAGCATGTTCCCTCTCGGGACAGGGGTTTACGAGCAGTACTTC
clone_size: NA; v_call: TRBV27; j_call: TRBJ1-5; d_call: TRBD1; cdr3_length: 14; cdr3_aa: CASSPGTGKQPQHF; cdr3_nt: TGTGCCAGCAGCCCCGGGACAGGGAAACAGCCCCAGCATTTT
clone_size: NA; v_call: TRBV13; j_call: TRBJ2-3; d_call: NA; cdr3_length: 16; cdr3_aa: CASSSSMGEGTDTQYF; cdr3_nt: TGTGCCAGCAGCTCCTCAATGGGAGAAGGCACAGATACGCAGTATTTT
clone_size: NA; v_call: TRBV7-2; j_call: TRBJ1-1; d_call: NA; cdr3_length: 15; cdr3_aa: CASSLVGRDYPEAFF; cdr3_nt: TGTGCCAGCAGCTTAGTGGGACGGGACTACCCTGAAGCTTTCTTT
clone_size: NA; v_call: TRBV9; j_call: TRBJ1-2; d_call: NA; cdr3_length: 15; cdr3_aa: CASSVSGVANYGYTF; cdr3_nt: TGTGCCAGCAGCGTATCAGGGGTGGCGAACTATGGCTACACCTTC
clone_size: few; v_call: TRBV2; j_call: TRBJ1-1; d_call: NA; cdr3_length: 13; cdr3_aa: CASRWREDTEAFF; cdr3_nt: TGTGCCAGCAGGTGGAGGGAAGACACTGAAGCTTTCTTT
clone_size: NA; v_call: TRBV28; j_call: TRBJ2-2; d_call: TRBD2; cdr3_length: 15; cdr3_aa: CASSLRLAATGELFF; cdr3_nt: TGTGCCAGCAGTTTAAGGCTAGCGGCCACCGGGGAGCTGTTTTTT
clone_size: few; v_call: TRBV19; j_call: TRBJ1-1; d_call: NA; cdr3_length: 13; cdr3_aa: CASSIQMNTEAFF; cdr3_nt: TGTGCCAGTAGCATTCAAATGAACACTGAAGCTTTCTTT
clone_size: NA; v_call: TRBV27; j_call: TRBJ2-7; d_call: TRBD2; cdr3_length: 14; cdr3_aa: CASSSTPGGYEQYF; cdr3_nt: TGTGCCAGCAGTTCGACTCCGGGAGGCTACGAGCAGTACTTC
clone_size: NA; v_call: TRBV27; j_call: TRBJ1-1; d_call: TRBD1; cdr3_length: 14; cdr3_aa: CASSNGQGDTEAFF; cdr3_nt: TGTGCCAGCAGTAATGGACAGGGGGACACTGAAGCTTTCTTT
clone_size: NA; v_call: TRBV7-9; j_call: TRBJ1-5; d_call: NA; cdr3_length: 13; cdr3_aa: CASSSEANQPQHF; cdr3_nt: TGTGCCAGCAGCTCAGAGGCCAATCAGCCCCAGCATTTT
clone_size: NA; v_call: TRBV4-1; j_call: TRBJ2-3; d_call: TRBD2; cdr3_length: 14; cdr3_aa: CASRTSGITDTQYF; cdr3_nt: TGCGCCAGCAGAACTAGCGGCATCACAGATACGCAGTATTTT
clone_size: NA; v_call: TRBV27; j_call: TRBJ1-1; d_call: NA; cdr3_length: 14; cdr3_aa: CASSLGPMNTEAFF; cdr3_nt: TGTGCCAGCAGCCTAGGCCCAATGAACACTGAAGCTTTCTTT
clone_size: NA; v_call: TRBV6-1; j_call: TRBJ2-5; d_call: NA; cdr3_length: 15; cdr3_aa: CASSEKDFPKETQYF; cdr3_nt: TGTGCCAGCAGTGAAAAAGACTTTCCAAAAGAGACCCAGTACTTC
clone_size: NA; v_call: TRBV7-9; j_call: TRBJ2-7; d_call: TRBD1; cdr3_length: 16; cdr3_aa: CASSLGGQVSTYEQYF; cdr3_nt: TGTGCCAGCAGCTTAGGAGGACAGGTCTCTACCTACGAGCAGTACTTC
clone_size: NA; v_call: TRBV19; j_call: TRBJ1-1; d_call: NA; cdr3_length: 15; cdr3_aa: CASSRPTGLGTEAFF; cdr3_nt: TGTGCCAGTAGTCGGCCAACAGGGCTGGGCACTGAAGCTTTCTTT
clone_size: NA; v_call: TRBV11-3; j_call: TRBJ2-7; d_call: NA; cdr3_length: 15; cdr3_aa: CAIPPRRTSSYEQYF; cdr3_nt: TGTGCCATCCCGCCCCGGCGGACAAGCTCCTACGAGCAGTACTTC
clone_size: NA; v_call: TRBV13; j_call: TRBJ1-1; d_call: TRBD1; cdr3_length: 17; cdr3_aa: CASSSGLQGALNTEAFF; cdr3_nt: TGTGCCAGCAGCTCCGGTTTGCAGGGGGCGTTGAACACTGAAGCTTTCTTT
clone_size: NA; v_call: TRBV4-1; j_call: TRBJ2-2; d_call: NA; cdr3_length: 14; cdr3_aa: CASSQRSVPGELFF; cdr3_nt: TGCGCCAGCAGCCAGAGAAGCGTTCCCGGGGAGCTGTTTTTT
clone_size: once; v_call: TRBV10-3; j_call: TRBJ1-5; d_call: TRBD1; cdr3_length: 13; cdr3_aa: CAISGTGNQPQHF; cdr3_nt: TGTGCCATCAGTGGGACAGGGAATCAGCCCCAGCATTTT
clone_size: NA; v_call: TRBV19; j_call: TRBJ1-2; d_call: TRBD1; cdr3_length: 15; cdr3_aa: CAKEAEGQGKDGYTF; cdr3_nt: TGTGCGAAAGAAGCGGAGGGACAGGGTAAAGATGGCTACACCTTC
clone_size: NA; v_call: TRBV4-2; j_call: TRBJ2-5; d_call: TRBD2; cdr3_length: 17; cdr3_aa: CASSQDLRPGRGETQYF; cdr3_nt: TGTGCCAGCAGCCAAGATCTCAGACCGGGGAGGGGAGAGACCCAGTACTTC
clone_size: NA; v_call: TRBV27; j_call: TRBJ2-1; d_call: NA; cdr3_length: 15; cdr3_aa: CASSWMELSYNEQFF; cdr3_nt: TGTGCCAGCAGTTGGATGGAGTTGTCCTACAATGAGCAGTTCTTC
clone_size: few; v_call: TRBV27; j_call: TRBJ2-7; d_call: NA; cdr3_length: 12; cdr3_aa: CASSYNNYEQYF; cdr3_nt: TGTGCCAGCAGTTATAACAATTACGAGCAGTACTTC
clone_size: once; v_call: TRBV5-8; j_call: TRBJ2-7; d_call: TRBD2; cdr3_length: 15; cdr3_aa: CASSPPRKRGYEQYF; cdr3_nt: TGTGCCAGCAGCCCCCCTCGTAAGCGGGGCTACGAGCAGTACTTC
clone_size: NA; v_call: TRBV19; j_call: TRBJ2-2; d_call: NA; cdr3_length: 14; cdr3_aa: CASSIQGTVGELFF; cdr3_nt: TGTGCCAGTAGTATCCAGGGCACAGTCGGGGAGCTGTTTTTT
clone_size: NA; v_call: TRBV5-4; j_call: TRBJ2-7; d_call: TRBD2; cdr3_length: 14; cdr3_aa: CASSLAGNTYEQYF; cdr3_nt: TGTGCCAGCAGCTTAGCGGGAAATACCTACGAGCAGTACTTC
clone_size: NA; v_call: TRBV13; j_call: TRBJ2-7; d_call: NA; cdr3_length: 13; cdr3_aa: CASKLASSYEQYF; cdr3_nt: TGTGCCAGCAAACTAGCCAGCTCCTACGAGCAGTACTTC
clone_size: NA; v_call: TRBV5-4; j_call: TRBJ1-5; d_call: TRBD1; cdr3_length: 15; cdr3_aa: CASSAGTGSNQPQHF; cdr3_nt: TGTGCCAGCAGCGCGGGGACAGGTAGCAATCAGCCCCAGCATTTT
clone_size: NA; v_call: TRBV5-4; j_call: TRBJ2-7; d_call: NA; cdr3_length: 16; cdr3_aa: CASSWGVAVVGSEQYF; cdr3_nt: TGTGCCAGCAGCTGGGGAGTAGCGGTAGTGGGATCCGAGCAGTACTTC
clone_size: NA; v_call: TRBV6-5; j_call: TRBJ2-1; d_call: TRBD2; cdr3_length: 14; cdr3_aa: CASNSGRAYNEQFF; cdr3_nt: TGTGCCAGCAATAGCGGGAGGGCCTACAATGAGCAGTTCTTC
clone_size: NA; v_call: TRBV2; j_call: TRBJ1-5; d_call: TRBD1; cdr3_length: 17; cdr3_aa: CASSGGDSFMGSQPQHF; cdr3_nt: TGTGCCAGCAGTGGAGGGGACAGCTTTATGGGGAGTCAGCCCCAGCATTTT
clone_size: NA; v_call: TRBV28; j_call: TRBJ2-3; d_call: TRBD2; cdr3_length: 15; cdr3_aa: CASDYLAGGPDTQYF; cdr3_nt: TGTGCCAGCGATTACTTGGCGGGAGGGCCGGATACGCAGTATTTT
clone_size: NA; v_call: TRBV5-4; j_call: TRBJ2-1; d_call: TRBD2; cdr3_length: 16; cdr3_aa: CASSLGVAGGSGEQFF; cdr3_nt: TGTGCCAGCAGCTTAGGAGTAGCGGGAGGGTCAGGTGAGCAGTTCTTC
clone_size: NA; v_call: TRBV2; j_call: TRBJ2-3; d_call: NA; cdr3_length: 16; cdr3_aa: CASSVFADGETDTQYF; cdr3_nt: TGTGCCAGCAGTGTATTTGCGGATGGGGAGACAGATACGCAGTATTTT
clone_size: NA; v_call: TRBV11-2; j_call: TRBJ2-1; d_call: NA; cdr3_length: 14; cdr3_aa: CAIRTTAAYNEQFF; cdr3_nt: TGTGCCATCAGAACCACGGCGGCTTACAATGAGCAGTTCTTC
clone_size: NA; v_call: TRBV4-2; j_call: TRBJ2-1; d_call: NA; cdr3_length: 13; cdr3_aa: CASSPGGINEQFF; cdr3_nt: TGTGCCAGCAGTCCGGGCGGGATTAATGAGCAGTTCTTC
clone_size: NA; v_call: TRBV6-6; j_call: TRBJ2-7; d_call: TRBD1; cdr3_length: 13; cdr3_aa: CASSYKTGAEQYF; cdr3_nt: TGTGCCAGCAGTTATAAAACAGGGGCCGAGCAGTACTTC
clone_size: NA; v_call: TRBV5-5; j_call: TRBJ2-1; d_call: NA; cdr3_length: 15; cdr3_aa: CASSFFPSQYNEQFF; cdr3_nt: TGTGCCAGCAGCTTTTTTCCTAGCCAATACAATGAGCAGTTCTTC
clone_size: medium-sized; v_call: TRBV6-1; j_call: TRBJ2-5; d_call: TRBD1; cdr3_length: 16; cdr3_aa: CASSEAEGQGQETQYF; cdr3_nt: TGTGCCAGCAGTGAAGCCGAGGGACAGGGTCAAGAGACCCAGTACTTC
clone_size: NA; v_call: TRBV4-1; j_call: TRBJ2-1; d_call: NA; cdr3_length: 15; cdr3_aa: CASSQQGSSYNEQFF; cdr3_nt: TGCGCCAGCAGCCAACAGGGGAGCTCCTACAATGAGCAGTTCTTC
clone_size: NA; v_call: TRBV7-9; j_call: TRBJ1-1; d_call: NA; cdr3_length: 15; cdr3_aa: CASTSLKDMNTEAFF; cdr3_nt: TGTGCCAGCACGTCGTTGAAGGACATGAACACTGAAGCTTTCTTT
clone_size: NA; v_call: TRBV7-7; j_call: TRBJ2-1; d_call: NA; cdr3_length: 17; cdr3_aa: CASSLDASRSSYNEQFF; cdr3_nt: TGTGCTAGCAGCTTAGATGCTAGCCGCAGCTCCTACAATGAGCAGTTCTTC
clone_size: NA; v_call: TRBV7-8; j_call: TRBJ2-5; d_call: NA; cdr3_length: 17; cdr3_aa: CASSLGWSENQEETQYF; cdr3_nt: TGTGCCAGCAGCTTAGGATGGAGTGAGAACCAAGAAGAGACCCAGTACTTC
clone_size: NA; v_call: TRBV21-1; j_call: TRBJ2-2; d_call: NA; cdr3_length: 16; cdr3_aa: CASSKDRDTNTGELFF; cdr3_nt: TGTGCCAGCAGCAAAGATAGGGACACAAACACCGGGGAGCTGTTTTTT
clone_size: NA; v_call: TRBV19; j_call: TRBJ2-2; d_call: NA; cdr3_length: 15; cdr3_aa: CASSIAQGLYGELFF; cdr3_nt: TGTGCCAGTAGTATAGCCCAGGGGTTGTACGGGGAGCTGTTTTTT
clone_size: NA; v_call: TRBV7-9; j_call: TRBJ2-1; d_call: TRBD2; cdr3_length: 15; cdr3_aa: CASSSSGSAYNEQFF; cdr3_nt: TGTGCCAGCAGCTCCAGCGGGAGTGCGTACAATGAGCAGTTCTTC
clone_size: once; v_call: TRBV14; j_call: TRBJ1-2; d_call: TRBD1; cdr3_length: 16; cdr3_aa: CASSHGTGGGGYGYTF; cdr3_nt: TGTGCCAGCAGCCATGGAACAGGGGGCGGGGGCTATGGCTACACCTTC
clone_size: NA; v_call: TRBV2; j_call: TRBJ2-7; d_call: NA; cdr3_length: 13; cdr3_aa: CASSDSPHYEQYF; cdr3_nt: TGTGCCAGCAGTGATAGTCCCCACTACGAGCAGTACTTC
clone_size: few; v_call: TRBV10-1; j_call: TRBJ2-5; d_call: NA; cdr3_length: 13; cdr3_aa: CASSDRGLETQYF; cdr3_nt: TGCGCCAGCAGTGATCGGGGTTTAGAGACCCAGTACTTC
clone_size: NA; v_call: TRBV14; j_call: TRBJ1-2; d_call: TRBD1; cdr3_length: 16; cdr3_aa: CASSQGIGTGFYGYTF; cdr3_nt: TGTGCCAGCAGCCAAGGAATCGGGACAGGGTTCTATGGCTACACCTTC
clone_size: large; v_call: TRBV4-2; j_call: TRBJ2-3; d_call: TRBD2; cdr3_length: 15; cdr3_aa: CASSQERAGADTQYF; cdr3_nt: TGTGCCAGCAGCCAAGAGCGAGCGGGAGCAGATACGCAGTATTTT
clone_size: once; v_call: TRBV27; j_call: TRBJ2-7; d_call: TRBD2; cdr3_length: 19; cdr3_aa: CASSPAGGLAGVARGEQYF; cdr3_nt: TGTGCCAGCAGTCCGGCCGGGGGACTAGCGGGAGTGGCACGGGGGGAGCAGTACTTC
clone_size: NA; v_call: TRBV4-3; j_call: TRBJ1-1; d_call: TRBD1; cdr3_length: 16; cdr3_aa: CASSQEVPGGNTEAFF; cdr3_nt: TGCGCCAGCAGCCAAGAAGTCCCAGGGGGGAACACTGAAGCTTTCTTT
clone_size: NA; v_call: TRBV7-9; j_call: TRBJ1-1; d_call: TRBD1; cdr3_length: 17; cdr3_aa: CASSFEGAIDTNTEAFF; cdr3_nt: TGTGCCAGCAGCTTTGAGGGGGCGATTGATACGAACACTGAAGCTTTCTTT
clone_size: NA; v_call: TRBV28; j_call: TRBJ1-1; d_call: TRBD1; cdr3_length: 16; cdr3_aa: CASRSGQGYLRTEAFF; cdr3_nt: TGTGCCAGCAGGTCGGGACAGGGGTATTTGAGGACTGAAGCTTTCTTT
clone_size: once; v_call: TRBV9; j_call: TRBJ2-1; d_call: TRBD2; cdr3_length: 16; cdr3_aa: CASSVRSGSSYNEQFF; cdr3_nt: TGTGCCAGCAGCGTCCGGAGCGGGAGTTCCTACAATGAGCAGTTCTTC
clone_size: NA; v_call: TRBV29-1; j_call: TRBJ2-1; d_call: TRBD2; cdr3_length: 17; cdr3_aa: CSVEDPLAGGVRNEQFF; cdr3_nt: TGCAGCGTTGAAGATCCGCTAGCGGGAGGGGTAAGGAATGAGCAGTTCTTC